The 15 T cell receptor beta chains below were found in one sample sequenced in a study of shared clonotypes between healthy human individuals. Sequencing used immunoSEQ multiplex PCR; TCRdb keeps in-frame clones, though not all of them. In the table there are a few million clones, approximately 94% of which are singletons. The sample taken for sequencing was naive CD4+ T cells sorted from blood. Subset reported: CD45RA+ positively selected. Receptors were obtained from a man in his late teens or twenties in good health.

The genes are TRBV28 and TRBJ2-3, with 11 bases aligning to TRBD2. The CDR3 totals 18 residues. The V gene's germline CDR1 is MDHEN and CDR2 SYDVKM. J lost 2 bases, V lost 3 bases, and 10 bases had no gene match. The DNA for the CDR3 is TGTGCCAGCAGTTTTTCTCTAGCGGGGGGCTTCGACACAGATACGCAGTATTTT. Its protein product is CASSFSLAGGFDTDTQYF.

This chain connects TRBV18 to TRBJ1-5; possibly TRBD1 for D (5 bases). The germline CDR1 and CDR2 sequences are KGHSH and LQKENI. The CDR3 runs to 15 residues. The ends were cut back, 2 bases at V and 5 bases at J, with 13 bases in the middle. This CDR3 reads CASSPVQQGYQPQHF. The CDR3 nucleotides read TGTGCCAGCTCACCAGTCCAGCAGGGCTATCAGCCCCAGCATTTT.

This sequence joins TRBV7-9 and TRBJ2-7; 9 bases match TRBD1. The germline V gene encodes CDR1 SEHNR and CDR2 FQNEAQ (reference sequence). The CDR3 length is 14 residues. V lost 3 bases to trimming and J lost 4 bases; unmatched junction nucleotides: 4. CDR3 amino acids: CASSFTGGGYEQYF. The CDR3 DNA is TGTGCCAGCAGCTTTACAGGGGGCGGATACGAGCAGTACTTC.

This clone was seen only once. The V call is TRBV28, the J call TRBJ1-2; perhaps TRBD1 as D (5 bases). Trimming took off 2 bases at V and 7 bases at J, with 14 bases between the two ends. CDR1 is MDHEN and CDR2 is SYDVKM in the germline V gene. There are 14 residues in the CDR3. The CDR3: CASSLGGETSGYTF. CDR3 nucleotide sequence: TGTGCCAGCAGTTTAGGAGGGGAGACCTCTGGCTACACCTTC.

V gene TRBV10-3 combines with J gene TRBJ1-3, with 11 bases aligning to TRBD1. The CDR3 sequence is 18 residues long. The germline gives CDR1 ENHRY, CDR2 SYGVKD. The V segment lost 6 bases and the J segment 3 bases; nucleotides outside the gene matches: 13. The CDR3 reads CAISPGQGEFPYGNTIYF. Here the CDR3 DNA reads TGTGCCATCAGCCCGGGACAGGGGGAATTTCCCTATGGAAACACCATATATTTT.

This clone came up once. V gene TRBV6-1 combines with J gene TRBJ2-2; a weak D match, TRBD2 (6 bases). CDR1 MNHNS and CDR2 SASEGT come from the germline V gene. The ends were cut back, 6 bases at V and 5 bases at J, with 16 bases in the middle. CDR3 size: 15 residues. This CDR3 is CASSLGRGRTGELFF. CDR3 coding DNA: TGTGCCAGCAGCCTGGGGCGGGGCCGAACCGGGGAGCTGTTTTTT.

V usage is TRBV6-1 and J usage is TRBJ1-1; TRBD1 matches 11 bases. The CDR3 extends over 14 amino acids. The V gene's germline CDR1 is MNHNS and CDR2 SASEGT. V dropped 4 bases and J dropped 7; count of bases not matched to a gene: 5. CDR3: CASSGGQGEIEAFF. The CDR3 nucleotides are TGTGCCAGCAGTGGGGGACAGGGGGAGATTGAAGCTTTCTTT.

The gene calls are TRBV11-2 and TRBJ2-7; TRBD2 matches 7 bases. This CDR3 contains 15 residues. From germline, CDR1 is SGHAT and CDR2 FQNNGV. The V gene end was trimmed by 1 base and the J gene end by 5 bases; junction bases not matched to a gene: 8. The CDR3 loop reads CASSLVGGVGNEQYF. For the CDR3, the DNA is TGTGCCAGCAGCTTAGTGGGGGGGGTCGGTAACGAGCAGTACTTC.

The gene calls are TRBV6-6 and TRBJ1-2, with no clear D. The CDR3 covers 14 residues. Germline lookup yields CDR1 MNHNY and CDR2 SVGAGI (reference sequence). Trimming took 0 bases from V and 4 from J, leaving 9 bases between them. In DNA form, the CDR3 reads TGTGCCAGCAGTTACTCAGTAGGGAGCTATGGCTACACCTTC. This codes for CASSYSVGSYGYTF.

V is TRBV13 and J is TRBJ2-5, with 8 bases identical to TRBD1. The CDR3 totals 14 residues. The V gene's germline CDR1 is PRHDT and CDR2 FYEKMQ (reference sequence). V was pared by 0 bases and J by 6 bases, with 3 bases of the junction left unmatched. CDR3 loop: CASSLGTGVQTQYF. The CDR3 DNA reads as TGTGCCAGCAGCTTAGGGACAGGGGTACAGACCCAGTACTTC.

The count of this clone is one. The CDR3 protein is CASSLRGGDYGYTF. CDR3 coding DNA: TGTGCCAGCAGTTTAAGGGGCGGAGACTATGGCTACACCTTC. The chain joins TRBV28 to TRBJ1-2; TRBD1 is a possible D gene (5 bases). V lost 2 bases and J 3 bases, leaving 10 bases between the germline ends. The germline V gene has CDR1 MDHEN and CDR2 SYDVKM. CDR3 length: 14 residues.

The V call is TRBV2, the J call TRBJ2-3; D may be TRBD1 (5 bases). The germline CDR1 and CDR2 sequences are SNHLY and FYNNEI. V lost 3 bases and J 0 bases, leaving 10 bases between the germline ends. This CDR3 spans 15 amino acids. The CDR3 nucleotides are TGTGCCAGCAGTGAGAGGACACTTAGCACAGATACGCAGTATTTT. Translating it yields CASSERTLSTDTQYF.

This clone turned up a few times. The gene calls are TRBV1 and TRBJ1-6. TRBV1 represents a pseudogene. The CDR3 sequence is 18 residues long. In nucleotides, the CDR3 is TGCACCAGCAGCCAAGATCGGCCAGCCCCCTCGTTCAATTCACCCCTCCACTTT. This encodes CTSSQDRPAPSFNSPLHF.

The chain employs TRBV18 and TRBJ1-2, with TRBD1 identical over 9 bases. V dropped 5 bases and J dropped 2; count of bases not matched to a gene: 6. Germline lookup yields CDR1 KGHSH and CDR2 LQKENI. This CDR3 is built from 15 residues. The CDR3 bases are TGTGCCAGCTCAAAGCGGACAGGGGTGAACTATGGCTACACCTTC. Protein sequence: CASSKRTGVNYGYTF.

DNA of the CDR3: TGTGCCAGCAGTTACACGGACAGGCAAGAGACCCAGTACTTC. This encodes CASSYTDRQETQYF. The chain combines TRBV6-5 with TRBJ2-5; 7 bases are shared with TRBD1. Germline trimming cut 2 bases from V and 2 bases from J; bases unmatched to any gene: 2. The CDR3 is made up of 14 amino acids. Germline V lookup: CDR1 MNHEY, CDR2 SVGAGI.